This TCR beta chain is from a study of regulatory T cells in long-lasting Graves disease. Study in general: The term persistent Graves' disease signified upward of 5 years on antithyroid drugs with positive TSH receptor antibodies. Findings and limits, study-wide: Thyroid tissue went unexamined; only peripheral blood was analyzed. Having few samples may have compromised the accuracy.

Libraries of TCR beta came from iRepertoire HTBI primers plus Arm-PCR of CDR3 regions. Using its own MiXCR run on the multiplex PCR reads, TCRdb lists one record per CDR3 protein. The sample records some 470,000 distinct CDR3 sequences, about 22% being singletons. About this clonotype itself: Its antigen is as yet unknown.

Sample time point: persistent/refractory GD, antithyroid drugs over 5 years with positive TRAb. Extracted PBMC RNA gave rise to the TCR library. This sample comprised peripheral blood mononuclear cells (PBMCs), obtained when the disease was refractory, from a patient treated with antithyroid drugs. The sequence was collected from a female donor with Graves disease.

CDR3 DNA sequence: TGTGCCAGCAGCTTAGGGATTAAGGGACCCTACGAGCAGTACTTC. It yields the protein CASSLGIKGPYEQYF. The chain combines TRBV7-3 with TRBJ2-7, with D perhaps matching TRBD1 or TRBD2 (5 bases each). V was cut by 2 bases and J by 2 bases, with 13 bases left in between. Germline CDR1 and CDR2: SGHTA and FQGTGA. The CDR3 runs 15 residues. Supplemented by reference TRBV7-3 and TRBJ2-7, the full variable domain reads GAGVSQTPSNKVTEKGKYVELRCDPISGHTALYWYRQSLGQGPEFLIYFQGTGAADDSGLPNDRFFAVRPEGSVSTLKIQRTERGDSAVYLCASSLGIKGPYEQYFGPGTRLTVT.